The 11 T cell receptor beta chains listed next were all sequenced from one sample in a study of blood T cell repertoires in COVID-19. Libraries were prepared by immunoSEQ multiplex PCR; TCRdb keeps only in-frame clonotypes and omits some of them. This sample has about 320,000 clones, with approximately 91% found just once. The sample taken for sequencing was PBMCs or T cells enriched from blood (not recorded which). The receptors here all came from a woman in her twenties or thirties who had been exposed to COVID-19.

This chain links TRBV5-1 with TRBJ1-2; no definite D call. V gave up 5 bases and J gave up 2 bases, with 10 bases separating them. Germline CDR1 and CDR2: SGHRS and YFSETQ. The CDR3 extends over 13 amino acids. In nucleotides, the CDR3 is TGCGCCAGCAGGCTGCTGCTAAACTATGGCTACACCTTC. Amino acids: CASRLLLNYGYTF.

The chain couples TRBV7-3 to TRBJ2-5, with 8 nucleotides matching TRBD1. The ends lost 2 bases at V and 4 bases at J; junction bases unmatched: 3. Germline-derived CDR1 and CDR2 are SGHTA and FQGTGA. The CDR3 covers 14 residues. CDR3 sequence: CASSLAGTGETQYF. CDR3 coding DNA: TGTGCCAGCAGCTTAGCCGGGACAGGAGAGACCCAGTACTTC. Supplemented by reference TRBV7-3 and TRBJ2-5, the full variable domain reads GAGVSQTPSNKVTEKGKYVELRCDPISGHTALYWYRQSLGQGPEFLIYFQGTGAADDSGLPNDRFFAVRPEGSVSTLKIQRTERGDSAVYLCASSLAGTGETQYFGPGTRLLVL.

The DNA of the CDR3 is TGTGCCAGCGGGGACGGACAGGGAACTGAAAAACTGTTTTTT. The encoded protein is CASGDGQGTEKLFF. This rearrangement joins TRBV19 to TRBJ1-4; 8 bases line up with TRBD1. This CDR3 is built from 14 residues. V lost 9 bases to trimming and J lost 7 bases; unmatched junction nucleotides: 10. Germline CDR1 LNHDA, CDR2 SQIVND (reference sequence).

The chain links TRBV5-1 to TRBJ1-6; TRBD1 aligns across 9 bases. V dropped 4 bases and J dropped 4; count of bases not matched to a gene: 6. The V gene's germline CDR1 is SGHRS and CDR2 YFSETQ. This CDR3 is built from 16 residues. In nucleotides, the CDR3 is TGCGCCAGCAGCCATACGGGACAGGGATATAATTCACCCCTCCACTTT. Its protein product is CASSHTGQGYNSPLHF.

The chain joins TRBV3-1 (or the pseudogene TRBV3-2) to TRBJ1-2, with 10 bases that match TRBD1. This CDR3 comprises 16 residues. Germline CDR1 is LGHDT and CDR2 is YNNKEL (reference sequence). The V and J ends lost 4 bases and 8 bases, in that order; junction bases with no gene match: 13. CDR3 loop: CASSPFPGTGAMGYTF. In nucleotides, the CDR3 is TGTGCCAGCAGCCCTTTTCCCGGGACAGGGGCCATGGGCTACACCTTC.

Comments on this clone: An end of the junction differs from the germline gene, which may be a read error. The rearrangement links TRBV7-9 to TRBJ2-7, with 7 nucleotides matching TRBD1. CDR3 length equals 13 residues. Germline V CDR1 and CDR2: SEHNR, FQNEAQ (reference sequence). In DNA, the CDR3 is TGTGCCAGCAGCCCAACAGGGGCTCAAACTACCCACTTC. Residues: CASSPTGAQTTHF.

This chain links TRBV30 with TRBJ1-6, with 9 nucleotides matching TRBD1. The trim removed 8 bases at V and 10 bases at J, leaving 9 bases unmatched. CDR3 size: 13 residues. The germline CDR1 and CDR2 sequences are GTSNPN and SVGIG (reference sequence). The CDR3: CAGQGPGRSPLHF. In DNA form, the CDR3 reads TGTGCCGGACAGGGGCCCGGCCGATCACCCCTCCACTTT.

This chain links TRBV14 with TRBJ1-2; 9 bases agree with TRBD1. Germline V lookup: CDR1 SGHDN, CDR2 FVKESK. Trimming took 3 bases from V and 3 from J; bases not matched to a gene: 2. The CDR3 length is 14 residues. The CDR3 DNA reads as TGTGCCAGCAGCCAGGGGACAGGGTACTATGGCTACACCTTC. This translates into CASSQGTGYYGYTF. Combining the CDR3 with reference TRBV14 and TRBJ1-2 gives the whole variable domain EAGVTQFPSHSVIEKGQTVTLRCDPISGHDNLYWYRRVMGKEIKFLLHFVKESKQDESGMPNNRFLAERTGGTYSTLKVQPAELEDSGVYFCASSQGTGYYGYTFGSGTRLTVV.

The rearrangement uses TRBV10-3 and TRBJ2-1, with 7 bases fitting TRBD2. Trimming cost V 8 bases and J 4 bases; bases outside gene matches: 8. CDR1 and CDR2 (germline): ENHRY, SYGVKD. This CDR3 has 14 residues. CDR3 in amino acids: CAIGGGFAYNEQFF. CDR3 bases: TGTGCCATCGGGGGAGGGTTTGCGTACAATGAGCAGTTCTTC.

This clone was seen only once. The gene calls are TRBV4-2 and TRBJ1-2; no reliable D call. Germline loops: CDR1 LGHNA, CDR2 YNFKEQ. The CDR3 covers 15 residues. V was trimmed by 7 bases and J by 7 bases, leaving 22 bases between them. Written as DNA, the CDR3 is TGTGCCAGCACACCGGGGAGACTCCTTTCTGCTGGCTACACCTTC. Amino acid sequence: CASTPGRLLSAGYTF.

V is TRBV12-3 or TRBV12-4 and J is TRBJ1-1; 7 nucleotides line up with TRBD1. V dropped 6 bases and J dropped 11; count of bases not matched to a gene: 12. The CDR3 extends over 13 amino acids. In nucleotides, the CDR3 is TGTGCCAGCAGCTTTAGACAGGGTGCAAAGGCTTTCTTT. Encoded protein: CASSFRQGAKAFF.